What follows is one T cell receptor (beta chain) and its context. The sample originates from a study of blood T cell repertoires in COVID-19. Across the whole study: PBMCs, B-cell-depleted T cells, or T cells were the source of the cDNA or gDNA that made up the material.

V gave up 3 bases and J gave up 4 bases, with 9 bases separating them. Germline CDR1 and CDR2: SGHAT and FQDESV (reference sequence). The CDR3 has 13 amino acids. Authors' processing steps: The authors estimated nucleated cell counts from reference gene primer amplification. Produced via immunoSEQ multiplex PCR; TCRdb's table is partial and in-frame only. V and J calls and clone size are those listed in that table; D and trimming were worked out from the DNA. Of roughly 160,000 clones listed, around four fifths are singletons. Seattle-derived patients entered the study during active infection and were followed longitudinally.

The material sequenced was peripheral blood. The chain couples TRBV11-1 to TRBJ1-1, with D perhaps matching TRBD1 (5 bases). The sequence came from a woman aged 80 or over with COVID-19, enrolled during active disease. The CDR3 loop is CASSFGGGTEAFF. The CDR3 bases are TGTGCCAGCAGCTTTGGCGGGGGCACTGAAGCTTTCTTT.